This T cell receptor beta chain was documented in a study of blood T cells in healthy people across ages (dated by TCRdb to the mid-2010s). Study-wide context: In model experiments, template switching captured roughly one uniquely barcoded TCR beta cDNA molecule for every two T cells. Two additional independent replicas of 1 million unique cDNA reads from the same blood draw were analyzed for two donors (one aged 18 to 30 and one aged 80 or older). Using deep sequencing normalized with unique cDNA molecular identifiers, the study measured how TCR beta repertoire diversity changes with age. The donors were divided into four age groups: young (average approximately 17 years), middle-aged (about 39), aged (under 70) and long-lived (about 90). To avoid experimental bias, donors of different ages were randomly spread across the sequencing lanes. What the research found in general, with its limitations: A strong correlation was found between observed TCR beta diversity and the percentage of naive T cells measured by flow cytometry. Conclusive comparison of naive and antigen-experienced compartments was prevented by the profiling of bulk unsorted PBMCs. Estimates of total diversity from one million sequenced T cells were regarded as lower bounds and underestimates. Compared with the aged group, the long-lived group had more naive CD4+ T cells, fewer expanded clones and increased TCR diversity, suggesting age selection. Donor CMV infection status was unknown, potentially confounding age-related changes in expanded clonotypes. As age increased, observed TCR beta diversity per million T cells dropped in a roughly linear way, and a significant reduction was already evident by age 40.

The donors were around 39 Caucasian individuals from Russia, aged roughly 6 to 100 years, who were systemically healthy. Ten milliliters of peripheral blood were drawn from each donor into EDTA-treated Vacutainer tubes. Ficoll-Paque density-gradient centrifugation was used to isolate PBMCs, with at least 7 million obtained per sample. Trizol reagent was used to extract total RNA from PBMCs, with at least 6 micrograms per sample. For every donor, flow cytometry on a PBMC aliquot measured the percentage of naive CD45RAhigh/CD27high T cells. Library prep was done by 5' RACE. TCRdb lists the instrument as Illumina HiSeq 2500. A second PCR of roughly 7 to 11 cycles was run with a J-beta primer mix and a sample-barcoded 5' primer. A template-switch 5' adaptor carrying 12 random nucleotides introduced a unique molecular identifier onto each TCR beta cDNA molecule. Each sample yielded at least 2.5 million CDR3-containing paired-end reads. The Mint cDNA synthesis kit, primed by a TRBC-specific oligonucleotide, was used to synthesize first-strand cDNA from all RNA. Following uracil-DNA glycosylase treatment, all cDNA underwent a first 18-cycle PCR with the universal primers M1SS and BC2_uni_R. For the original study's pipeline: Each sample was normalized by randomly selecting 1 million high-quality reads, each carrying a distinct molecular identifier. Reads with shared molecular identifiers were discarded instead of being binned into consensus sequences. MiTCR, run with a Q25 quality threshold and the strictest error-elimination algorithm, handled CDR3 identification, clonotype clustering and error correction. A nonparametric unseen species model with Euler transformation was used to estimate a lower bound on total TCR beta diversity. TCRdb reworked the public reads: Q25 trimming with fastp, MiXCR clone assembly, productive beta chains retained. CDR3 protein sequences are deduplicated, and each keeps its most common genes and DNA. TCRdb assigned the V and J calls; the authors' analysis was not used. Across this sample there are more than 1.4 million distinct CDR3 sequences, with roughly 45% seen only once. The leading ten clones occupy roughly 7.7% of the sample.

CDR3 length: 14 amino acids, cysteine to phenylalanine. Left in the record is the CDR3 DNA by itself, 42 bases read in frame from the first base. The germline V gene encodes CDR1 SEHNR and CDR2 FQNEAQ (reference sequence). V was cut back by 7 bases and J by 4 bases, leaving a gap of 16 bases between them. Worth noting for this clonotype: No cognate antigen has been identified for it. Base quality data are lacking; no much larger clone is found one base away.

The sequence is built from TRBV7-9 and TRBJ1-1, and TRBD1 may be the D gene, going by 5 matching bases. This sequence originates from a woman aged 18 to 35 in good health. The sequencing sample was made of blood. The sequence in DNA is TGTGCCAGCATTGGGCAGGGAGGGGTCACTGAAGCTTTCTTT. This codes for CASIGQGGVTEAFF. This CDR3, with the reference TRBV7-9 and TRBJ1-1 proteins standing in past its ends, gives the full variable domain DTGVSQNPRHKITKRGQNVTFRCDPISEHNRLYWYRQTLGQGPEFLTYFQNEAQLEKSRLLSDRFSAERPKGSFSTLEIQRTEQGDSAMYLCASIGQGGVTEAFFGQGTRLTVV.